The clone carrying this T cell receptor (beta chain) was seen a few times. Antigen specificity is unknown. TCRdb reprocessed the 5' RACE reads with MiXCR, giving one entry per CDR3 protein. The profile covers some 690,000 distinct CDR3 sequences, with 21% appearing a single time and 4% to 4.5% taken by the ten largest. The data stem from a study of identical twins. Study results and caveats: Instead of following the same donors, the conclusions were based on cross-sectional statistical analysis.

V shed 5 bases and J shed 0 bases, with 14 bases lying between them. This CDR3 contains 15 residues. The germline V gene encodes CDR1 MNHEY and CDR2 SMNVEV (reference sequence). The same data also went into a second study, on T cells expressing NK-cell markers. From that report: Sorting was restricted to alpha-beta TCR T cells by an anti-gamma-delta TCR antibody in several experiments.

The origin of this receptor is a young woman in good health. The chain recombines TRBV27 with TRBJ2-7; D is perhaps TRBD2 (6 bases). Input material: PBMCs. The DNA for the CDR3 is TGTGCCAGCAGTGGGTTCGGGGGAACCTCCTACGAGCAGTACTTC. This gives the protein CASSGFGGTSYEQYF.